Presented here are 13 T cell receptor beta chains from one specimen sequenced in a study of T cells in Graves' hyperthyroidism and ophthalmopathy. Researchers amplified the TCR beta CDR3 regions from RNA transcripts. Primed by the HTBI set, a first-round RT-PCR was run on the TCR CDR3. One entry per CDR3 protein results from TCRdb running MiXCR on the multiplex PCR reads. The repertoire has about 680,000 distinct CDR3 sequences, around a third of them found once; the top ten carry roughly 30%. Source material: blood. The receptors derive from a woman between 40 and 50 years old with Graves' hyperthyroidism.

This clonotype was seen a few times. The chain combines TRBV15 with TRBJ1-5; no clear D gene. Germline V gene sequence: CDR1 LNHNV, CDR2 YYDKDF (reference sequence). The CDR3 extends over 18 amino acids. Trimming took off 0 bases at V and 6 bases at J, with 21 bases between the two ends. CDR3: CATSRDLGLDRSSQPQHF. CDR3 coding DNA: TGTGCCACCAGCAGAGATTTAGGCCTGGACCGGTCTAGTCAGCCCCAGCATTTT.

The chain joins TRBV20-1 to TRBJ1-2, with 7 bases aligning to TRBD1. The CDR3 is 16 amino acids. CDR1 and CDR2 from the germline V gene are DFQATT and SNEGSKA (reference sequence). The trim removed 1 base at V and 3 bases at J, leaving 11 bases unmatched. CDR3 in DNA: TGCAGTGCTAGAGGTTATTCTAGGGGGCGCGACTATGGCTACACCTTC. Encoded protein: CSARGYSRGRDYGYTF.

This chain uses TRBV7-9 with TRBJ2-5, with D perhaps TRBD2 (5 bases). Germline-derived CDR1 and CDR2 are SEHNR and FQNEAQ (reference sequence). V lost 5 bases, J lost 4 bases, and 20 bases lay in between. There are 16 residues in the CDR3. CDR3 residues: CASSQVRAGGPETQYF. CDR3 DNA sequence: TGTGCCAGCAGCCAAGTTAGGGCGGGCGGTCCAGAGACCCAGTACTTC.

The chain joins TRBV9 to TRBJ2-3; D not resolved. The CDR3 is 15 amino acids. Germline lookup yields CDR1 SGDLS and CDR2 YYNGEE. V was shortened by 4 bases and J by 8 bases, with 20 bases between the two germline ends. CDR3 sequence: CASSSSGSASGTQYF. The CDR3 coding sequence is TGTGCCAGCAGCTCCTCCGGGTCCGCCTCAGGTACGCAGTATTTT.

The chain joins TRBV7-2 to TRBJ1-2; no clear D. Germline V lookup: CDR1 SGHTA, CDR2 FQGNSA. V gave up 6 bases and J gave up 5 bases, with 16 bases separating them. The CDR3 loop spans 14 amino acids. DNA for the CDR3: TGTGCCAGCAGGGAGGCGGCAGCTGCTTATGGCTACACCTTC. Amino acids: CASREAAAAYGYTF.

The V gene is TRBV5-5, the J gene TRBJ1-1, with D maybe TRBD1 (6 bases). This CDR3 is 14 amino acids long. The germline V and J ends were trimmed by 3 bases and 3 bases, with 12 bases remaining between them. Germline V gene lookup returns CDR1 SGHKS and CDR2 YYEKEE (reference sequence). CDR3 amino acids: CASSWGAGDTEAFF. CDR3 in DNA: TGTGCCAGCAGCTGGGGGGCGGGGGACACTGAAGCTTTCTTT.

V gene TRBV10-3 combines with J gene TRBJ2-7, with 9 bases fitting TRBD1. Trimming removed 0 bases from V and 5 bases from J; junction bases left unmatched: 5. The length of the CDR3 is 15 residues. Germline assignment: CDR1 ENHRY and CDR2 SYGVKD. The CDR3: CAISESADRGHEQYF. The CDR3 region has the DNA TGTGCCATCAGTGAGTCTGCGGACAGGGGCCACGAGCAGTACTTC.

In its sample, this clonotype was seen a few times. The chain links TRBV7-9 to TRBJ1-4; maybe TRBD1 (5 bases). Germline V lookup: CDR1 SEHNR, CDR2 FQNEAQ (reference sequence). The CDR3 consists of 14 residues. V was clipped by 4 bases and J by 5 bases, with 11 bases between them. Here the CDR3 reads CASSSQDTNEKLFF. The CDR3, as DNA: TGTGCCAGCAGCTCACAGGATACAAATGAAAAACTGTTTTTT.

This clonotype was found many times. The rearrangement joins TRBV2 to TRBJ1-5, with D maybe TRBD1 (6 bases). With 5 bases removed from V and 2 bases from J, the gap between germline ends came to 13 bases. The CDR3 extends over 15 amino acids. Germline V CDR1 and CDR2: SNHLY, FYNNEI. CDR3 sequence (DNA): TGTGCCAGCAGTCCTACAGGGTTAGGCAATCAGCCCCAGCATTTT. Protein product: CASSPTGLGNQPQHF.

This clonotype was observed at least ten times. The gene calls are TRBV20-1 and TRBJ2-7; D perhaps matches TRBD2 (6 bases). The CDR3 contains 11 residues. Germline V gene lookup returns CDR1 DFQATT and CDR2 SNEGSKA (reference sequence). CDR3: CRARRAGEQYF. In DNA form, the CDR3 reads TGCAGGGCACGAAGAGCGGGCGAGCAGTACTTC.

This clonotype was seen ten or more times. This chain links TRBV29-1 with TRBJ1-2; a possible D gene is TRBD1 (6 bases). Deletions cut 3 bases from V and 4 bases from J, with 9 bases between. The V gene's germline CDR1 is SQVTM and CDR2 ANQGSEA. The CDR3 has 12 residues. The CDR3 nucleotides are TGCAGCGTTGACCGGGGGCTCTATGGCTACACCTTC. It codes for CSVDRGLYGYTF. Full variable domain (missing parts from reference TRBV29-1 and TRBJ1-2): SAVISQKPSRDICQRGTSLTIQCQVDSQVTMMFWYRQQPGQSLTLIATANQGSEATYESGFVIDKFPISRPNLTFSTLTVSNMSPEDSSIYLCSVDRGLYGYTFGSGTRLTVV.

The CDR3, as DNA: TGTGCCAGCAGTCCAGGGGCCCAAATCTACGAGCAGTACTTC. Translating it yields CASSPGAQIYEQYF. This chain connects TRBV12-3 or TRBV12-4 to TRBJ2-7, with TRBD1 as a possible D gene (6 bases). There are 14 residues in the CDR3. V lost 5 bases to trimming and J lost 3 bases, with 14 bases between them.

This chain joins TRBV11-2 and TRBJ1-1; no clear D gene. Germline CDR1 is SGHAT and CDR2 is FQNNGV. CDR3 length: 16 amino acids. The V end lost 3 bases, the J end lost 3 bases, and 17 bases lay between the germline ends. The CDR3 region is CASSFTSWGQDTEAFF. CDR3 DNA sequence: TGTGCCAGCAGCTTCACCTCTTGGGGTCAGGACACTGAAGCTTTCTTT.